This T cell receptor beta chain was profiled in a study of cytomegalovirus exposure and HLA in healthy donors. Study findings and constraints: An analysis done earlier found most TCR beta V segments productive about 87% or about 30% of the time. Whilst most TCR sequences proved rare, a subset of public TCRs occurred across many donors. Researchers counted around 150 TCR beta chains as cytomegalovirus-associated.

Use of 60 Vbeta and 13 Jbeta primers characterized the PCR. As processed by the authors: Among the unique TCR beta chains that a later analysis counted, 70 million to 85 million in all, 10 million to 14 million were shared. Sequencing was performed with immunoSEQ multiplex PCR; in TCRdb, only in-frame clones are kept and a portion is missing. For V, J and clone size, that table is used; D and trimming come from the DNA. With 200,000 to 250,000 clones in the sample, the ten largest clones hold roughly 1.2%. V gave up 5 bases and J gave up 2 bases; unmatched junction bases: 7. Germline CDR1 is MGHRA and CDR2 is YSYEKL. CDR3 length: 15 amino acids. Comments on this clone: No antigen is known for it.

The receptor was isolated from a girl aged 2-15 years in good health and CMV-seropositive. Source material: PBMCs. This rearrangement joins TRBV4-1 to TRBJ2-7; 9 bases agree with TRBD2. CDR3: CASSFSGSDAYEQYF. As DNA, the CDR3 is TGCGCCAGCAGCTTTAGCGGGAGTGATGCCTACGAGCAGTACTTC.